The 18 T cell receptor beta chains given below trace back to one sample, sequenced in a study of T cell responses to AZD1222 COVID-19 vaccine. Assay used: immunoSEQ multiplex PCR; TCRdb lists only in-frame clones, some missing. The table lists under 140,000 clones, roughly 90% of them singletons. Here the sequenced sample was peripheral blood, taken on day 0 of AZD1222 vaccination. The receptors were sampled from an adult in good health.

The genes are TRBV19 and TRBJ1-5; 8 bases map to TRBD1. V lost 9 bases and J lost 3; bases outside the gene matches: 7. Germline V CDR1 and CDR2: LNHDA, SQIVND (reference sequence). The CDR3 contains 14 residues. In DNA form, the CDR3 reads TGTGCCAGCCACAGGGACAGGTACAATCAGCCCCAGCATTTT. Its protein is CASHRDRYNQPQHF.

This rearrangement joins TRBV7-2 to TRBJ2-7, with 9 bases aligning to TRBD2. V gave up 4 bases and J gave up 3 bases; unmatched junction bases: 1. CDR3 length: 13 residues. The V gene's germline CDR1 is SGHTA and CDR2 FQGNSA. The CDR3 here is CASSSAGGYEQYF. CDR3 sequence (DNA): TGTGCCAGCAGCTCAGCGGGGGGCTACGAGCAGTACTTC.

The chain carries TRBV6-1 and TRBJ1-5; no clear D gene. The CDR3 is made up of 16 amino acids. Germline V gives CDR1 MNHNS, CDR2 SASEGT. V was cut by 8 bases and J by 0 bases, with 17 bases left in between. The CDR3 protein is CASREAASYSNQPQHF. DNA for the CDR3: TGTGCCAGCCGGGAAGCAGCCTCGTATAGCAATCAGCCCCAGCATTTT.

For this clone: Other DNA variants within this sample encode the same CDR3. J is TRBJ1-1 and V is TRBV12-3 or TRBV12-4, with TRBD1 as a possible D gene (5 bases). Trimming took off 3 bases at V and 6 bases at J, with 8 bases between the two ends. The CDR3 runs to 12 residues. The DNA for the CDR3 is TGTGCCAGCAGTTTTCGGGGGGCTGAAGCTTTCTTT. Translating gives CASSFRGAEAFF.

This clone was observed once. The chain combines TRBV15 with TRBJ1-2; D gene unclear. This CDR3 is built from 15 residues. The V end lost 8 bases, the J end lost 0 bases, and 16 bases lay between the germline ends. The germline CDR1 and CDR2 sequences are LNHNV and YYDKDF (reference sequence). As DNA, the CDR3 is TGTGCCACCGGAGGGTCCAGTGGGTCTAACTATGGCTACACCTTC. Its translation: CATGGSSGSNYGYTF.

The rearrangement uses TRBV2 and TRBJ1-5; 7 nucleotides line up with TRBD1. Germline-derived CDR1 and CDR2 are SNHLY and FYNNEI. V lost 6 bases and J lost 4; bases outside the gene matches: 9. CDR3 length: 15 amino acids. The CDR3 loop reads CASRSGTVGNQPQHF. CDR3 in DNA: TGTGCCAGCAGATCCGGGACAGTGGGAAATCAGCCCCAGCATTTT.

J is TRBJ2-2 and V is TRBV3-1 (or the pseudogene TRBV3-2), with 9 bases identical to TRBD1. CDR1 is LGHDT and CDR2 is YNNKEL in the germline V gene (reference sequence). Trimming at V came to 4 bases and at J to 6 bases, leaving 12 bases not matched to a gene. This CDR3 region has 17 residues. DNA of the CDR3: TGTGCCAGCAGCCCCTCTTTCGACAGGGGGGTATCCGGGGAGCTGTTTTTT. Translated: CASSPSFDRGVSGELFF.

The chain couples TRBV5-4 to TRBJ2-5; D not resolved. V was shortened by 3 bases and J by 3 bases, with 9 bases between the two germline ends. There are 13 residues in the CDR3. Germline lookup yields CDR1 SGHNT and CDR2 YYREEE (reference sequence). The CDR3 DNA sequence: TGTGCCAGCAGCTCGCCCCGGGAAGAGACCCAGTACTTC. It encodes CASSSPREETQYF. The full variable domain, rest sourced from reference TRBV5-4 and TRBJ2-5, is ETGVTQSPTHLIKTRGQQVTLRCSSQSGHNTVSWYQQALGQGPQFIFQYYREEENGRGNFPPRFSGLQFPNYSSELNVNALELDDSALYLCASSSPREETQYFGPGTRLLVL.

The CDR3 DNA sequence: TGTGCCAGCAGTTTATTGCAGGCCTACGAGCAGTACTTC. It yields the protein CASSLLQAYEQYF. The chain couples TRBV28 to TRBJ2-7; no reliable D call. CDR1 is MDHEN, CDR2 SYDVKM, per germline. The CDR3 contains 13 residues. V was shortened by 1 base and J by 2 bases, with 6 bases between the two germline ends.

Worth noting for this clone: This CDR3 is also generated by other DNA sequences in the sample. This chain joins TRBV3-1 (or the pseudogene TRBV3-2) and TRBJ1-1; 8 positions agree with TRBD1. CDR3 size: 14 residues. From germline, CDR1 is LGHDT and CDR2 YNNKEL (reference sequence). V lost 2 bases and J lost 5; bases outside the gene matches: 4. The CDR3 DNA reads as TGTGCCAGCAGCCAAACAGGGGGTTTAACTGAAGCTTTCTTT. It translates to CASSQTGGLTEAFF.

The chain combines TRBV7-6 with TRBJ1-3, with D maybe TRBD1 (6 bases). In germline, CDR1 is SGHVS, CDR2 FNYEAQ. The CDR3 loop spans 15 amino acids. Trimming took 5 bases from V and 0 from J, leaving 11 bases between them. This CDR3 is CASSQDRFSGNTIYF. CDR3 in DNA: TGTGCCAGCAGCCAAGACAGGTTCTCTGGAAACACCATATATTTT.

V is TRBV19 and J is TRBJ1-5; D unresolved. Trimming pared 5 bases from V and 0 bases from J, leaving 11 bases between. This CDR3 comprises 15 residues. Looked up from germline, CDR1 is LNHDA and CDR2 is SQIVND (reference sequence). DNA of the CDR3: TGTGCCAGTAGTCTATTCGGGGATAGCAATCAGCCCCAGCATTTT. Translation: CASSLFGDSNQPQHF.

This CDR3 is CASLWGGAYNSPLHF. The CDR3 bases are TGTGCCAGCCTTTGGGGGGGGGCATATAATTCACCCCTCCACTTT. This chain uses TRBV28 with TRBJ1-6, with a weak D call TRBD1 (6 bases). V dropped 8 bases and J dropped 4 bases, with 15 bases sitting between them. Germline CDR1 and CDR2: MDHEN and SYDVKM. The CDR3 has 15 amino acids.

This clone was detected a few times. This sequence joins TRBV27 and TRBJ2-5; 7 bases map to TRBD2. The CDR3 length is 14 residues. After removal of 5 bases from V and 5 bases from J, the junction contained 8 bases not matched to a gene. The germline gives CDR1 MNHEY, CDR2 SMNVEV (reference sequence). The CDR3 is CASSQRGRRETQYF. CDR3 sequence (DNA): TGTGCCAGCAGTCAGCGGGGCCGGAGGGAGACCCAGTACTTC.

The CDR3 DNA reads TGTGCCAGCAGCATGGGACAGGGGGTGAATGAGCAGTTCTTC. Protein sequence: CASSMGQGVNEQFF. The V and J genes are TRBV5-8 and TRBJ2-1, with 11 nucleotides matching TRBD1. V lost 4 bases, J lost 7 bases, and 4 bases stayed unmatched. This CDR3 region has 14 residues. Per the germline V gene, CDR1 is SGHTS and CDR2 is YDEGEE.

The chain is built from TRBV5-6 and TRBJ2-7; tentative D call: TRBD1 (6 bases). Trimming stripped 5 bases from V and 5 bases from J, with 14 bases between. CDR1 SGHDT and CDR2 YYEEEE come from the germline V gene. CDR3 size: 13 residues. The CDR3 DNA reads TGTGCCAGCAGGCCGACGTCAGGGGACGAGCAGTACTTC. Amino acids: CASRPTSGDEQYF.

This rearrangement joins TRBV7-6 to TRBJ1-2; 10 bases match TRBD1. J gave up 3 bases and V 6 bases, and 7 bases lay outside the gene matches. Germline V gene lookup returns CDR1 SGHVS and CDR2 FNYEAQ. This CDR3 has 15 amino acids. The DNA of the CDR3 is TGTGCCAGCAGACCTAGGACAGGGGGGGACTATGGCTACACCTTC. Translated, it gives CASRPRTGGDYGYTF.

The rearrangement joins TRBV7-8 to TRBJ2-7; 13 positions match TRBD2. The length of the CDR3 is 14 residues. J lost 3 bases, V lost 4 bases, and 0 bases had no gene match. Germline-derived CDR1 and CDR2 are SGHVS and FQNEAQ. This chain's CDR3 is CASSWTSGGYEQYF. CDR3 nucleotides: TGTGCCAGCAGCTGGACTAGCGGGGGCTACGAGCAGTACTTC. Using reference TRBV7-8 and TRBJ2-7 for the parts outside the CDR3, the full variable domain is GAGVSQSPRYKVAKRGQDVALRCDPISGHVSLFWYQQALGQGPEFLTYFQNEAQLDKSGLPSDRFFAERPEGSVSTLKIQRTQQEDSAVYLCASSWTSGGYEQYFGPGTRLTVT.